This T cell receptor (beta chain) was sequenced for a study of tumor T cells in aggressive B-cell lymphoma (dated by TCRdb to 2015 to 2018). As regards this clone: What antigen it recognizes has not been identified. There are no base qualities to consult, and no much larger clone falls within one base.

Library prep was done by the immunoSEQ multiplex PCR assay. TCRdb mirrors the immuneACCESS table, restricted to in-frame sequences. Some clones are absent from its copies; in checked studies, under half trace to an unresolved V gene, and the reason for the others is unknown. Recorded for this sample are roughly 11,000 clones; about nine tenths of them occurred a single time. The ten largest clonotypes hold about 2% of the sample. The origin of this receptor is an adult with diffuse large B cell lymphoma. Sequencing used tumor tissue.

CDR3 protein: CASSLAANTGELFF. The sequenced DNA is TGTGCCAGCTCACTAGCGGCGAACACCGGGGAGCTGTTTTTT. The chain is assembled from TRBV18 and TRBJ2-2; TRBD2 is a weak D gene call, 6 bases matching. Measured from the cysteine to the phenylalanine, the CDR3 is 14 residues long. The entry retains the CDR3 DNA only, 42 bases that are in frame from base 1. V is pared back by 4 bases and J by 0 bases, with 6 bases lying between the germline termini. CDR1 KGHSH and CDR2 LQKENI were looked up in the germline V gene.